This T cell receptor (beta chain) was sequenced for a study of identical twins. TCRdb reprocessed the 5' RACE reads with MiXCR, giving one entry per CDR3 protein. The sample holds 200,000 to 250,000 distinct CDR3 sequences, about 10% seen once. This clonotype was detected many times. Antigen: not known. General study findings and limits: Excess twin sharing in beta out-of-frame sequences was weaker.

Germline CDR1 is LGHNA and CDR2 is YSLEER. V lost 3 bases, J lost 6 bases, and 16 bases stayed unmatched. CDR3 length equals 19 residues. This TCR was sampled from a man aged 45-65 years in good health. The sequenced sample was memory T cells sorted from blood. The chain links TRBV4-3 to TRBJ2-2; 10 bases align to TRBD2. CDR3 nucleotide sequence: TGCGCCAGCAGCCAGGACCAGGGGCTAGCGGGGGCGAAGGCCGGGGAGCTGTTTTTT. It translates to CASSQDQGLAGAKAGELFF.